This T cell receptor (beta chain) was obtained from a study of blood T cell repertoires in COVID-19. The overall study: T cells, B-cell-depleted T cells, or PBMCs supplied cDNA or gDNA.

This table comes from immunoSEQ multiplex PCR, and its TCRdb copy is limited to in-frame clones, with some not included. The repertoire has fewer than 250,000 clones, around 82% of them found once; the top ten carry 6.5% to 8.5%. V was pared by 7 bases and J by 4 bases, with 11 bases of the junction left unmatched. Looked up from germline, CDR1 is SNHLY and CDR2 is FYNNEI. This CDR3 comprises 17 residues. The chain combines TRBV2 with TRBJ2-3; 13 nucleotides align to TRBD2. This TCR was sampled from a woman aged 40 to 50 with acute COVID-19. Material for sequencing was PBMCs or T cells enriched from blood (not recorded which). Written as DNA, the CDR3 is TGTGCCAGCACCCTCTTACGGACTAGCGGGGGAGCAGATACGCAGTATTTT. This codes for CASTLLRTSGGADTQYF.